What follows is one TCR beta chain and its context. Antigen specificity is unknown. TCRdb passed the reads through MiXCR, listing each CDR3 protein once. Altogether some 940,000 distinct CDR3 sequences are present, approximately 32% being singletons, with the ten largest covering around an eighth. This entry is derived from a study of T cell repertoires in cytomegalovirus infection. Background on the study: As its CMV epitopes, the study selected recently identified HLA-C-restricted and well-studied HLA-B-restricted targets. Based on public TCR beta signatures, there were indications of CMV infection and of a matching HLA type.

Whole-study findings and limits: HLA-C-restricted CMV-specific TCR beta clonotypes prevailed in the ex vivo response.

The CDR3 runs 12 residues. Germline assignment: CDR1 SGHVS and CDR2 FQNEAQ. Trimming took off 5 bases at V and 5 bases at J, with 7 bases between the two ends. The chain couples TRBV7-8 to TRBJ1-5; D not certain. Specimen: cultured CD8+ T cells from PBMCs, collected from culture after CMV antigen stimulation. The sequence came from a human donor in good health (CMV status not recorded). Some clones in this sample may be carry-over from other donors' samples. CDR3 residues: CASSENDQPQHF. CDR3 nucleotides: TGTGCCAGCAGCGAGAATGATCAGCCCCAGCATTTT. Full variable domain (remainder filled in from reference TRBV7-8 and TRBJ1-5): GAGVSQSPRYKVAKRGQDVALRCDPISGHVSLFWYQQALGQGPEFLTYFQNEAQLDKSGLPSDRFFAERPEGSVSTLKIQRTQQEDSAVYLCASSENDQPQHFGDGTRLSIL.